These 3 T cell receptor beta chains came from one sample sequenced in a study of cytomegalovirus exposure and HLA in healthy donors (dated by TCRdb to about 2017). The library was made by the immunoSEQ multiplex PCR assay. For the multiplex PCR, a mixture combining 60 forward primers for TCR Vbeta segments and 13 reverse primers for TCR Jbeta segments was used. The source is immuneACCESS, and TCRdb retained only in-frame sequences with V and J called. Part of the clones is not carried over; for the studies checked, unresolved V genes explain less than half of this, and the remainder is unexplained. This specimen's table enumerates about 83,000 clones. The ten largest clonotypes hold around 4% of the sample. The specimen sequenced was PBMCs. These receptors all stem from a young man in good health and CMV-seropositive.

V usage is TRBV5-6 and J usage is TRBJ1-2, with TRBD1 matching over 9 bases. CDR1 and CDR2 from the germline V gene are SGHDT and YYEEEE. The CDR3 spans 15 residues. The V segment lost 4 bases and the J segment 4 bases; nucleotides outside the gene matches: 8. CDR3 in DNA: TGTGCCAGCAGCCTCCTTTCGGACAGGGGCTATGGCTACACCTTC. Translating gives CASSLLSDRGYGYTF.

This chain uses TRBV5-8 with TRBJ2-7; possibly TRBD1 for D (6 bases). CDR3 length: 15 amino acids. Germline V lookup: CDR1 SGHTS, CDR2 YDEGEE. V was clipped by 4 bases and J by 1 base, with 15 bases between them. CDR3 bases: TGTGCCAGCAGCAAAAAGCAGGGGTTGTCCTACGAGCAGTACTTC. Its protein is CASSKKQGLSYEQYF.

The chain links TRBV4-2 to TRBJ2-1; 11 bases are a match to TRBD2. Germline trimming cut 0 bases from V and 8 bases from J; bases unmatched to any gene: 9. There are 17 residues in the CDR3. CDR1 and CDR2 (germline): LGHNA, YNFKEQ. DNA of the CDR3: TGTGCCAGCAGCCAAGAACCGGGACTAGCGGTCGCGGATGAGCAGTTCTTC. This translates into CASSQEPGLAVADEQFF.